This TCR beta chain came from a study of shared T cell receptors in the human thymus. Data came from immunoSEQ multiplex PCR; TCRdb stores just in-frame clones and leaves some out. The sample yields hundreds of thousands of clones, approximately 88% seen once. Germline CDR1 is LNHNV and CDR2 is YYDKDF (reference sequence). CDR3 length equals 17 residues. Unmatched junction bases numbered 11, after V lost 1 base and J lost 9 bases. This sample was also put to use in a study of human thymus T cells. That report adds: Thymus tissue for the work was resected from patients undergoing corrective heart surgery. Thymic and blood repertoires showed apparently biased V and J gene usage. Highly overlapping thymic repertoires in unrelated individuals were reported by related research.

Source material: thymocytes. This sequence was found in a boy in the first two years of life with a congenital heart defect. The chain links TRBV15 to TRBJ2-5; the match to TRBD2 covers 13 bases. The chain's CDR3 is CATSRAITPGLAGPQYF. Written as DNA, the CDR3 is TGTGCCACCAGCAGAGCTATAACCCCGGGACTAGCGGGACCCCAGTACTTC.